The TCR beta chain under discussion was sequenced for a study of metastatic and nonmetastatic thyroid tumors. Each patient came to thyroid surgery without any prior treatment (of any kind). The CDR3 has 16 residues. Germline-derived CDR1 and CDR2 are SGDLS and YYNGEE. J gave up 6 bases and V 4 bases, and 13 bases lay outside the gene matches. TCRdb used MiXCR to call clones anew from the PCR reads. The sample consists of about 5,500 clones, about 27% of them appearing once. Source material: adjacent normal tissue. The clonotype comes from a female donor with papillary thyroid cancer or a benign thyroid nodule (not recorded which). Some clones in this sample may be carry-over from other donors' samples. This chain connects TRBV9 to TRBJ2-7; 10 positions agree with TRBD1. The CDR3 bases are TGTGCCAGCAGCCCCCACCCTTTAGGACAGGGGGGCGAGCAGTACTTC. As protein: CASSPHPLGQGGEQYF.